The T cell receptor (beta chain) described here comes from a study of Ad26.COV2.S vaccination and SARS-CoV-2 variants. About the study: Donor joined the COV1001 Ad26.COV2.S trial arm. Ad26.COV2.S was injected intramuscularly once or twice, 56 days apart.

The trim removed 1 base at V and 4 bases at J, leaving 7 bases unmatched. The CDR3 loop spans 16 amino acids. From germline, CDR1 is MGHRA and CDR2 YSYEKL. Clones were read by immunoSEQ multiplex PCR, and TCRdb kept only the in-frame ones, dropping some. This sample has under 600,000 clones, with approximately 90% found just once. The treatment was: roughly 19 received Ad26.COV2.S at low or high dose, single or two shots; several received placebo; per-sample allocation not given. The samples were gathered on day 63 after the first injection of vaccine or placebo. An Ad26 vector was used to express Wuhan-strain SARS-CoV-2 spike as the vaccine.

The chain employs TRBV4-1 and TRBJ2-3; 8 bases align to TRBD1. The sequenced sample was peripheral blood, obtained in a trial of Ad26.COV2.S vaccine versus placebo. The TCR sequence derives from a person between 18 and 59 years old who received the Ad26.COV2.S COVID-19 vaccine or a placebo. The DNA for the CDR3 is TGCGCCAGCAGCCAAGGAGGACAGGGTTTCGCAGATACGCAGTATTTT. It codes for CASSQGGQGFADTQYF.